This is a list of T cell receptor beta chains from one sample in a study of blood T cell repertoires in COVID-19. The repertoire was sequenced with immunoSEQ multiplex PCR; TCRdb's copy has only in-frame clones and lacks some. The profile shows some 180,000 clones, 60% to 85% of them singletons. The specimen sequenced was peripheral blood. The receptors come from a woman aged 45 to 65 with active or convalescent COVID-19. Both conserved end residues are part of each CDR3. Fields, in order: clone size, J gene, V gene, D gene, CDR3 protein, CDR3 DNA. D genes are given only for firm matches. Clone sizes are given selectively: once, few, many, or a class where the clone is expanded.

few | TRBJ1-1 | TRBV16 | TRBD1 | CASSPNRGRTEAFF | TGTGCCAGCAGCCCAAACAGGGGAAGGACTGAAGCTTTCTTT
once | TRBJ1-1 | TRBV3-1/TRBV3-2 | TRBD1 | CASSRQGNTEAFF | TGTGCCAGCAGCCGACAGGGGAACACTGAAGCTTTCTTT
- | TRBJ2-7 | TRBV28 | TRBD1 | CASSPGTGRWQQYF | TGTGCCAGCAGCCCCGGGACAGGTCGATGGCAGCAGTACTTC
- | TRBJ1-2 | TRBV30 | - | CAWSVQLGVGGYTF | TGTGCCTGGAGTGTACAATTAGGGGTTGGTGGCTACACCTTC
- | TRBJ1-6 | TRBV10-3 | - | CAISESGGQPLHF | TGTGCCATCAGTGAGTCGGGTGGACAGCCCCTCCACTTT
- | TRBJ1-2 | TRBV29-1 | - | CSVESGGNYGYTF | TGCAGCGTTGAATCGGGGGGTAACTATGGCTACACCTTC
- | TRBJ1-3 | TRBV14 | TRBD1 | CASSQHRDRGSLTGNTIYF | TGTGCCAGCAGCCAACACCGGGACAGGGGATCGCTCACTGGAAACACCATATATTTT
- | TRBJ1-2 | TRBV6-2/TRBV6-3 | - | CASSVTGIYGYTF | TGTGCCAGCAGTGTTACAGGGATCTATGGCTACACCTTC
- | TRBJ1-5 | TRBV7-8 | TRBD1 | CASSLNRDRVGQPQHF | TGTGCCAGCAGCTTAAACCGGGACAGGGTAGGACAGCCCCAGCATTTT
- | TRBJ1-2 | TRBV6-6 | - | CASSYSERLYGYTF | TGTGCCAGCAGTTACTCGGAAAGACTCTATGGCTACACCTTC
- | TRBJ1-2 | TRBV5-6 | - | CASSLDQLRGYTF | TGTGCCAGCAGCTTGGATCAACTTCGGGGCTACACCTTC
- | TRBJ2-7 | TRBV19 | - | CASSIRGTLGYEQYF | TGTGCCAGTAGTATCCGGGGGACCCTGGGGTACGAGCAGTACTTC
- | TRBJ2-7 | TRBV28 | - | CASSSSGIFYEQYF | TGTGCCAGCAGTTCCTCGGGAATTTTCTACGAGCAGTACTTC
- | TRBJ1-4 | TRBV2 | - | CASSVLQNEKLFF | TGTGCCAGCAGTGTGTTGCAGAATGAAAAACTGTTTTTT
- | TRBJ2-1 | TRBV18 | TRBD2 | CASSPQRGGGNEQFF | TGTGCCAGCTCACCACAGAGAGGCGGGGGCAATGAGCAGTTCTTC
- | TRBJ2-7 | TRBV2 | TRBD1 | CASRQGDREQYF | TGTGCCAGCAGGCAGGGGGATCGCGAGCAGTACTTC
once | TRBJ1-2 | TRBV10-3 | - | CAISSRADNYGYTF | TGTGCCATCTCCTCGCGGGCAGATAACTATGGCTACACCTTC
few | TRBJ2-5 | TRBV30 | TRBD1 | CAWSAGGRETQYF | TGTGCCTGGAGTGCAGGGGGAAGAGAGACCCAGTACTTC
- | TRBJ2-1 | TRBV7-3 | TRBD2 | CASSLTRTSGYNEQFF | TGTGCCAGCAGCTTAACGAGGACTAGCGGTTACAATGAGCAGTTCTTC
- | TRBJ1-4 | TRBV10-3 | - | CATWGDESEKLFF | TGTGCCACTTGGGGGGACGAAAGTGAAAAACTGTTTTTT
- | TRBJ2-7 | TRBV7-6 | TRBD2 | CASSLAWEAGAGGEQYF | TGTGCCAGCAGCTTAGCCTGGGAAGCGGGAGCTGGGGGCGAGCAGTACTTC
- | TRBJ1-2 | TRBV7-2 | TRBD1 | CASSPRDSLYGYTF | TGTGCCAGCAGCCCCAGGGACAGCCTCTATGGCTACACCTTC
- | TRBJ1-2 | TRBV7-2 | - | CASSSDRDYGYTF | TGTGCCAGCAGCTCGGACAGAGACTATGGCTACACCTTC
- | TRBJ1-5 | TRBV27 | - | CASSTITGFSQPQHF | TGTGCCAGCAGTACCATCACAGGGTTTAGTCAGCCCCAGCATTTT
- | TRBJ2-7 | TRBV4-3 | TRBD1 | CASSQEWTGSYEQYF | TGCGCCAGCAGCCAAGAATGGACAGGGTCCTACGAGCAGTACTTC
- | TRBJ2-7 | TRBV27 | TRBD1 | CASSPGDRVSYEQYF | TGTGCCAGCAGTCCCGGGGACAGGGTCTCCTACGAGCAGTACTTC
- | TRBJ1-1 | TRBV4-2 | - | CASSQDLAMNTEAFF | TGTGCCAGCAGCCAAGATTTGGCAATGAACACTGAAGCTTTCTTT
- | TRBJ1-5 | TRBV6-1 | - | CASSEPRSGSNQPQHF | TGTGCCAGCAGTGAACCAAGAAGCGGGAGCAATCAGCCCCAGCATTTT
- | TRBJ2-7 | TRBV4-1 | TRBD2 | CASSQEWSSGDSYEQYF | TGCGCCAGCAGCCAAGAATGGTCTAGCGGGGATTCTTACGAGCAGTACTTC
- | TRBJ1-2 | TRBV30 | - | CAWTRGGKGYTF | TGTGCCTGGACCCGGGGGGGGAAAGGCTACACCTTC
- | TRBJ1-2 | TRBV11-2 | TRBD1 | CASSRGGVYTF | TGTGCCAGCAGCCGAGGGGGCGTCTACACCTTC
- | TRBJ2-3 | TRBV25-1 | - | CASSRQGTDTQYF | TGTGCCAGCAGTCGACAGGGCACAGATACGCAGTATTTT
- | TRBJ2-3 | TRBV7-2 | - | CASSDRPYRGDTQYF | TGTGCCAGCAGCGATCGGCCCTACCGAGGAGATACGCAGTATTTT
once | TRBJ2-5 | TRBV19 | - | CASSIIGDQETQYF | TGTGCCAGTAGTATAATAGGGGACCAAGAGACCCAGTACTTC